The 24 T cell receptor beta chains below come from one sample, sequenced in a study of identical twins. Each CDR3 protein is one row after TCRdb ran MiXCR on the 5' RACE reads. The sample consists of approximately 500,000 distinct CDR3 sequences, roughly 26% of them appearing once. In addition, the sample was reused for a study of T cells expressing NK-cell markers.

The material sequenced was CD4+ T cells sorted from blood. These receptors originate from a woman under 30 in good health.

The rearrangement joins TRBV29-1 to TRBJ1-1, with 9 positions matching TRBD1. With V trimmed by 6 bases and J by 5 bases, 10 bases remained unmatched. CDR1 SQVTM and CDR2 ANQGSEA come from the germline V gene. The CDR3 runs 14 residues. DNA for the CDR3: TGCAGCGTAACGGGACAGGGATTGGGGACTGAAGCTTTCTTT. This gives the protein CSVTGQGLGTEAFF.

This clonotype was detected a few times. The V gene is TRBV29-1, the J gene TRBJ1-2; D is undetermined. Trimming removed 1 base at V and 4 bases at J, with 10 bases between. The length of the CDR3 is 13 residues. Germline V gene data show CDR1 as SQVTM and CDR2 as ANQGSEA. CDR3 protein: CSVEGVRGYGYTF. The CDR3 DNA reads as TGCAGCGTTGAAGGGGTACGGGGCTATGGCTACACCTTC.

This clonotype was seen a handful of times. The CDR3 sequence is CASSLLTGGANEQFF. CDR3 in DNA: TGCGCCAGCAGCTTGTTAACAGGGGGGGCCAATGAGCAGTTCTTC. This chain connects TRBV5-1 to TRBJ2-1, with D maybe TRBD1 (8 bases). Germline CDR1 reads SGHRS; CDR2 reads YFSETQ. Deletions cut 1 base from V and 6 bases from J, with 14 bases between. The CDR3 length is 15 residues.

This clonotype was counted between two and nine times. J is TRBJ2-2 and V is TRBV20-1; D is possibly TRBD2 (7 bases). The CDR3 runs to 16 residues. Between the trimmed V and J ends, which lost 1 base and 6 bases, there was a span of 18 bases. Looked up from germline, CDR1 is DFQATT and CDR2 is SNEGSKA (reference sequence). DNA of the CDR3: TGCAGTGCTAGAGTGGGAGGGGGGGCTTTACCCGGGGAGCTGTTTTTT. This codes for CSARVGGGALPGELFF.

The chain has TRBV6-2 or TRBV6-3 and TRBJ2-3; TRBD1 might be the D (6 bases). With 2 bases removed from V and 2 bases from J, the gap between germline ends came to 14 bases. Germline values: CDR1 MNHEY, CDR2 SVGEGT. The CDR3 is made up of 16 amino acids. The CDR3 here is CASSYGGRGPTDTQYF. The CDR3 DNA sequence: TGTGCCAGCAGTTACGGGGGCCGGGGACCCACAGATACGCAGTATTTT.

This clonotype came up a few times. V gene TRBV14 combines with J gene TRBJ1-2; D remains unclear. V gave up 4 bases and J gave up 0 bases, with 9 bases separating them. The germline CDR1 and CDR2 sequences are SGHDN and FVKESK. The CDR3 sequence is 14 residues long. DNA of the CDR3: TGTGCCAGCAGCCCGACCTCTTCTAACTATGGCTACACCTTC. Protein: CASSPTSSNYGYTF.

The chain combines TRBV19 with TRBJ1-2; 7 bases map to TRBD1. Unmatched junction bases numbered 10, after V lost 5 bases and J lost 4 bases. The V gene's germline CDR1 is LNHDA and CDR2 SQIVND (reference sequence). This CDR3 spans 15 amino acids. Written as DNA, the CDR3 is TGTGCCAGTAGTCCAGGGACAGCGCTCCTCTATGGCTACACCTTC. Amino acid sequence: CASSPGTALLYGYTF. Full variable domain (outside the CDR3, taken from reference TRBV19 and TRBJ1-2): DGGITQSPKYLFRKEGQNVTLSCEQNLNHDAMYWYRQDPGQGLRLIYYSQIVNDFQKGDIAEGYSVSREKKESFPLTVTSAQKNPTAFYLCASSPGTALLYGYTFGSGTRLTVV.

This clonotype was detected only a few times. The V gene is TRBV12-3 or TRBV12-4, the J gene TRBJ2-7, with D unresolved. This CDR3 spans 14 amino acids. The germline V and J ends were trimmed by 6 bases and 1 base, with 13 bases remaining between them. In DNA form, the CDR3 reads TGTGCCAGCAGGCCACACACAGATTCCTACGAGCAGTACTTC. Its protein is CASRPHTDSYEQYF.

In its sample, this clonotype was seen a few times. The gene calls are TRBV5-1 and TRBJ2-1; TRBD2 agrees at 14 bases. V lost 4 bases, J lost 7 bases, and 4 bases stayed unmatched. This CDR3 has 15 amino acids. In germline, CDR1 is SGHRS, CDR2 YFSETQ. CDR3 nucleotide sequence: TGCGCCAGCAGCGGGGGGACTAGCGGGGGAAATGAGCAGTTCTTC. Encoded protein: CASSGGTSGGNEQFF.

This clonotype was seen only a few times. V and J are TRBV12-3 or TRBV12-4 and TRBJ2-2; TRBD2 matches 12 bases. V lost 7 bases, J lost 6 bases, and 6 bases stayed unmatched. The CDR3 spans 15 residues. CDR3 amino acids: CASTLASGRAGELFF. In DNA, the CDR3 is TGTGCCAGCACCCTGGCTAGCGGGAGGGCCGGGGAGCTGTTTTTT.

The rearrangement joins TRBV6-1 to TRBJ2-6, with D tentatively TRBD2 (6 bases). With 8 bases removed from V and 0 bases from J, the gap between germline ends came to 14 bases. The CDR3 runs to 16 residues. CDR1 and CDR2 from the germline V gene are MNHNS and SASEGT. CDR3 region: CASGTLLSSGANVLTF. As DNA, the CDR3 is TGTGCCAGCGGGACTCTTTTAAGCTCTGGGGCCAACGTCCTGACTTTC.

This clonotype has ten or more counts. CDR3 sequence: CASREGENQPQHF. CDR3 DNA: TGCGCCAGCAGAGAGGGGGAGAATCAGCCCCAGCATTTT. V gene TRBV5-1 combines with J gene TRBJ1-5, with D possibly TRBD1 on 6 matching bases. CDR3 length: 13 amino acids. Germline V gene data show CDR1 as SGHRS and CDR2 as YFSETQ. V lost 5 bases, J lost 4 bases, and 10 bases lay in between.

This clonotype has only a few counts. The gene calls are TRBV4-3 and TRBJ2-3; D not certain. Germline lookup yields CDR1 LGHNA and CDR2 YSLEER. This CDR3 is 13 amino acids long. V lost 4 bases to trimming and J lost 6 bases, with 11 bases between them. The CDR3, as DNA: TGCGCCAGCAGCCGAGTTAGGCAGGATACGCAGTATTTT. It specifies CASSRVRQDTQYF.

This clonotype has more than one count but fewer than ten. The chain couples TRBV7-9 to TRBJ2-3; the D gene is possibly TRBD2 (6 bases). Germline V gene sequence: CDR1 SEHNR, CDR2 FQNEAQ (reference sequence). The CDR3 extends over 14 amino acids. Trimming removed 5 bases from V and 4 bases from J, with 13 bases in between. The CDR3 loop is CASSRSGSADTQYF. CDR3 nucleotide sequence: TGTGCCAGCAGCCGCTCCGGGAGTGCAGATACGCAGTATTTT.

The genes are TRBV24-1 and TRBJ2-1, with TRBD1 matching 9 bases. V lost 9 bases, J lost 5 bases, and 10 bases stayed unmatched. This CDR3 region has 15 residues. Looked up from germline, CDR1 is KGHDR and CDR2 is SFDVKD. CDR3 region: CATAGQGGAHNEQFF. The DNA of the CDR3 is TGTGCCACCGCGGGACAGGGAGGGGCTCACAATGAGCAGTTCTTC.

This clonotype appeared a few times. V is TRBV20-1 and J is TRBJ2-3, with 12 bases that match TRBD2. CDR1 and CDR2 (germline): DFQATT, SNEGSKA (reference sequence). V was clipped by 6 bases and J by 2 bases; unmatched bases: 3. This CDR3 is built from 14 residues. CDR3 nucleotide sequence: TGCAGTGCGCTAGCGGGGGGGCTCACAGATACGCAGTATTTT. Translated: CSALAGGLTDTQYF.

This chain joins TRBV10-3 and TRBJ2-7; TRBD2 is a possible D gene (6 bases). This CDR3 is built from 15 residues. Germline CDR1 ENHRY, CDR2 SYGVKD. With 10 bases removed from V and 0 bases from J, the gap between germline ends came to 19 bases. The CDR3 DNA follows: TGTGCCACTGGGCGGGCAGAGACTAGCTCCTACGAGCAGTACTTC. This encodes CATGRAETSSYEQYF.

This clonotype was picked up a small number of times. This chain links TRBV5-5 with TRBJ2-7; D gene unclear. Germline CDR1 and CDR2: SGHKS and YYEKEE (reference sequence). V was shortened by 4 bases and J by 0 bases, with 14 bases between the two germline ends. The CDR3 has 15 amino acids. The CDR3, as DNA: TGTGCCAGCAGCCCTGGTGGCTGGAGCTCCTACGAGCAGTACTTC. This codes for CASSPGGWSSYEQYF.

The chain has TRBV6-1 and TRBJ2-1; 10 bases fit TRBD1. This CDR3 contains 14 residues. Germline-derived CDR1 and CDR2 are MNHNS and SASEGT. V shed 6 bases and J 8 bases; nucleotides not matched to a gene: 7. The CDR3 nucleotides read TGTGCCAGCAGCAACCGGGACAGGGGACATGAGCAGTTCTTC. This codes for CASSNRDRGHEQFF.

The chain joins TRBV5-5 to TRBJ1-2; 9 nucleotides agree with TRBD1. This CDR3 has 14 residues. With 3 bases clipped from V and 3 bases from J, the junction kept 3 bases outside the gene matches. CDR1 and CDR2 from the germline V gene are SGHKS and YYEKEE (reference sequence). This chain's CDR3 is CASSSGQGHYGYTF. The CDR3 DNA follows: TGTGCCAGCAGCTCCGGACAGGGGCACTATGGCTACACCTTC. Based on the CDR3 plus reference TRBV5-5 and TRBJ1-2, the full variable domain is DAGVTQSPTHLIKTRGQQVTLRCSPISGHKSVSWYQQVLGQGPQFIFQYYEKEERGRGNFPDRFSARQFPNYSSELNVNALLLGDSALYLCASSSGQGHYGYTFGSGTRLTVV.

This clonotype was detected only a few times. The chain has TRBV6-1 and TRBJ2-5, with D possibly TRBD1 on 6 matching bases. This CDR3 is 15 amino acids long. CDR1 and CDR2 (germline): MNHNS, SASEGT. V lost 5 bases and J lost 5, with 18 bases in between. CDR3 bases: TGTGCCAGCAGTCCAAGAGCGGATACAGGGGAGACCCAGTACTTC. This codes for CASSPRADTGETQYF.

The rearrangement joins TRBV20-1 to TRBJ2-2, with 9 bases that match TRBD1. With V trimmed by 2 bases and J by 6 bases, 7 bases remained unmatched. Germline-derived CDR1 and CDR2 are DFQATT and SNEGSKA (reference sequence). The CDR3 extends over 15 amino acids. CDR3 residues: CSARPTGGRPGELFF. As DNA, the CDR3 is TGCAGTGCTAGACCGACAGGGGGTCGACCCGGGGAGCTGTTTTTT.

A word on this clonotype: Germline is not matched at one junction end, which may reflect a read error. The chain combines TRBV19 with TRBJ2-3; D ambiguous. Germline CDR1 is LNHDA and CDR2 is SQIVND (reference sequence). This CDR3 comprises 14 residues. This CDR3 is CASSYRARTDTQYF. The CDR3 DNA reads as TGTGCCAGTAGTTACCGGGCCCGCACGGATACGCAGTATTTT.

This clonotype was seen a few times. This chain joins TRBV7-8 and TRBJ2-7, with D unclear. V dropped 5 bases and J dropped 9 bases, with 23 bases sitting between them. This CDR3 contains 15 residues. Germline V gene data show CDR1 as SGHVS and CDR2 as FQNEAQ. In nucleotides, the CDR3 is TGTGCCAGCAGCCCCCGTATATCCATGGCCTTGACGCAGTACTTC. Amino acid sequence: CASSPRISMALTQYF.